This T cell receptor beta chain was sequenced during a study of T cell changes during pregnancy in multiple sclerosis. With 6 bases removed from V and 0 bases from J, the gap between germline ends came to 11 bases. The CDR3 spans 14 residues. Germline-derived CDR1 and CDR2 are MNHEY and SMNVEV (reference sequence). Here immunoSEQ multiplex PCR was the method, and the copy in TCRdb shows in-frame clones only, minus some. The table shows 22,000 or so clones, with approximately 92% occurring only once. This chain joins TRBV27 and TRBJ1-1, with D possibly TRBD1 on 6 matching bases. The starting material was CD8+ T cells from peripheral blood mononuclear cells, obtained in the third trimester of pregnancy. The sequence derives from a female donor with multiple sclerosis, enrolled in a pregnancy study. CDR3 in DNA: TGTGCCAGCAGGGACAGAGCTATGAACACTGAAGCTTTCTTT. Translation: CASRDRAMNTEAFF.